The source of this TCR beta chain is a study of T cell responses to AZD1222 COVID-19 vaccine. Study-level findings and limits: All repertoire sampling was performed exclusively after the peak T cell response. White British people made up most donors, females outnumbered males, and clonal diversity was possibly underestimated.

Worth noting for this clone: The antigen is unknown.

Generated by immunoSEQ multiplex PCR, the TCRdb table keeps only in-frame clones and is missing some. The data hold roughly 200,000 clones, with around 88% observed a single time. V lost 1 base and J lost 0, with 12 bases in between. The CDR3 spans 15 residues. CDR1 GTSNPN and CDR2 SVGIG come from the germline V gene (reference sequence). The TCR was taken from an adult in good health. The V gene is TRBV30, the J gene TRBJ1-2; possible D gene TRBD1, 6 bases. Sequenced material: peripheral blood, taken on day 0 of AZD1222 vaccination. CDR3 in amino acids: CAWSAGDKPNYGYTF. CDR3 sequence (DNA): TGTGCCTGGAGTGCGGGGGACAAACCTAACTATGGCTACACCTTC.